The clone carrying this TCR beta chain was counted only a few times. The antigen is unknown. The CDR3 sequence is 18 residues long. Germline loops: CDR1 LGHNA, CDR2 YNFKEQ. The V gene end was trimmed by 4 bases and the J gene end by 3 bases; junction bases not matched to a gene: 14. The data originate from a study of beta chain features in type 1 diabetes. Expressed TCRB transcripts got sequenced, as all isolated RNA was reverse transcribed. Assay used: immunoSEQ multiplex PCR; TCRdb lists only in-frame clones, some missing. The sample contains over 700,000 clones, roughly 16% of which appear only once. Central memory, naive, regulatory and stem cell-like memory CD4+ cells were sorted by CD45RO/CCR7/CD25/CD127/CD95/CD27. Notes on the study in general: The cDNA sequencing approach could over-represent high-TCR-expressing cells.

The chain uses TRBV4-2 and TRBJ2-5, with 10 bases fitting TRBD2. The source is a woman aged 18-29 years in good health. Sequencing used naive CD4+ T cells from blood. The CDR3 DNA is TGTGCCAGCAGCCCAAACCCCCATCTAGCGGGAGAGAAAGAGACCCAGTACTTC. Protein product: CASSPNPHLAGEKETQYF.